Given below is one T cell receptor beta chain in context. Its antigen is as yet unknown. Distinct nucleotide sequences in the sample also encode this CDR3. Trimming shortened V by 0 bases and J by 2 bases, and 8 bases separated the two germline ends. The germline V gene has CDR1 MNHEY and CDR2 SVGAGI. This CDR3 is built from 14 residues. Execution of the assay was at deep level. For each subset, genomic DNA was distributed in equal portions over several immunoSEQ plates. Using immunoSEQ multiplex PCR, the repertoire was profiled, and TCRdb retains in-frame clones only, with some absent. The repertoire includes hundreds of thousands of clones, roughly 97% of them detected once, and roughly 0.05% sits in the top ten. This sample was included in a study of shared clonotypes between healthy human individuals. Study-wide findings and caveats: Few donors restricted represented genetic and exposure-history diversity. Inspection by rarefaction showed sorted-subset sequencing to be incomplete despite large depth.

The chain has TRBV6-5 and TRBJ2-7; D possibly corresponds to TRBD1 (6 bases). This TCR came from a woman aged 30 to 39 in good health. The sequenced sample consisted of naive CD4+ T cells sorted from blood. Subset reported: CD45RA+ positively selected. The CDR3 sequence: CASSYSDRTYEQYF. CDR3 bases: TGTGCCAGCAGTTACTCCGACAGGACCTACGAGCAGTACTTC.